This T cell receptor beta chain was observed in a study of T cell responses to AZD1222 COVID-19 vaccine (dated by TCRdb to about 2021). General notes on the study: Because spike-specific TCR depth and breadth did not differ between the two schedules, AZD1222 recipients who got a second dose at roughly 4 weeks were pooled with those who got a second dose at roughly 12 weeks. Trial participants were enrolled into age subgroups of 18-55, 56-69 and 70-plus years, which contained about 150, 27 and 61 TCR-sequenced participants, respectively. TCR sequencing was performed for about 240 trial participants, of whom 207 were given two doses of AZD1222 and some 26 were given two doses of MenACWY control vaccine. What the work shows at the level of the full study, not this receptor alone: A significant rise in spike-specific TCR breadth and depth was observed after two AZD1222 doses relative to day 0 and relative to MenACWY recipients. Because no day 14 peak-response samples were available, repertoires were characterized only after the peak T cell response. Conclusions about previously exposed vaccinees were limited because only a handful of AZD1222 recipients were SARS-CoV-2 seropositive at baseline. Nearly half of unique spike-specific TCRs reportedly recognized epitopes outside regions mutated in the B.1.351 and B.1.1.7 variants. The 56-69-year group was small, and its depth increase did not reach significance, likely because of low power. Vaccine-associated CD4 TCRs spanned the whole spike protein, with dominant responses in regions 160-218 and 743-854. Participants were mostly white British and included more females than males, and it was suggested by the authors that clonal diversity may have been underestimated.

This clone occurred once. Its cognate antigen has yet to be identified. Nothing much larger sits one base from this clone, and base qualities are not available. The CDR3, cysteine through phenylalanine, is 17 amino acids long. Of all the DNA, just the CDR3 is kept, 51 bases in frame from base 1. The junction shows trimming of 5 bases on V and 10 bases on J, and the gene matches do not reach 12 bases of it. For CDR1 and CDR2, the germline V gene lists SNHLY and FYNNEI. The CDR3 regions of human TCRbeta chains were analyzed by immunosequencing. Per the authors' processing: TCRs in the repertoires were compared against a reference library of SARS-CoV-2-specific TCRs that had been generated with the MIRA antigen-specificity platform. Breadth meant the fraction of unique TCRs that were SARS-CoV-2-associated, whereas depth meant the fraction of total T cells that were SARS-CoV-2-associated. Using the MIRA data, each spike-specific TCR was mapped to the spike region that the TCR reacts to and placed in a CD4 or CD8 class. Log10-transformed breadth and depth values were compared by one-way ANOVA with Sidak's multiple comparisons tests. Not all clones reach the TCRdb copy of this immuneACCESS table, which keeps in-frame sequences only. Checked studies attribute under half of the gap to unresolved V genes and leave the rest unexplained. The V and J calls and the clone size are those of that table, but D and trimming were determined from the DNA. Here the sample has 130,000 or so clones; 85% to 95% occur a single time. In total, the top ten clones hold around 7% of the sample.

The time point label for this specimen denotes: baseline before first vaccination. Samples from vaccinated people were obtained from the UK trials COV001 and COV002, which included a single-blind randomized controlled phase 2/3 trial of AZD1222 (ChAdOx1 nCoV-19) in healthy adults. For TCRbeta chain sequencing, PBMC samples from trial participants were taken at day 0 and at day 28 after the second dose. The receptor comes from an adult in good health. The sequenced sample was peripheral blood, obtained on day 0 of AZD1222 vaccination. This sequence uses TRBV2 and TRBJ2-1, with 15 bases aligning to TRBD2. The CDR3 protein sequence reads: CASSRGTSGRLGREQFF. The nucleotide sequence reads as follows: TGTGCCAGCAGTCGTGGGACTAGCGGGAGGTTGGGGAGAGAGCAGTTCTTC.